The 20 T cell receptor beta chains given below trace back to one sample, sequenced in a study of T cells after somatic rescue of genetic block (dated by TCRdb to 2019 to 2021). The method behind the library was the immunoSEQ multiplex PCR assay. The source is immuneACCESS, and TCRdb retained only in-frame sequences with V and J called. Part of the clones is not carried over; for the studies checked, unresolved V genes explain less than half of this, and the remainder is unexplained. Across this sample there are around 52,000 clones, with 90% to 96% seen only once. The ten largest account for approximately 0.07% of the sample. Specimen: peripheral blood mononuclear cells (PBMCs). The receptor source for this set is a child under three years old.

The V gene is TRBV27, the J gene TRBJ2-7, with no clear D. The CDR3 sequence is 14 residues long. V was clipped by 6 bases and J by 0 bases, with 12 bases between them. CDR1 and CDR2 (germline): MNHEY, SMNVEV (reference sequence). CDR3: CASSRPTNSYEQYF. Here the CDR3 DNA reads TGTGCCAGCAGCCGCCCTACAAACTCCTACGAGCAGTACTTC.

The chain links TRBV9 to TRBJ1-2; TRBD1 agrees at 8 bases. V shed 3 bases, J shed 2 bases, and the junction held 0 bases outside the gene matches. Germline V gene data show CDR1 as SGDLS and CDR2 as YYNGEE. CDR3 size: 13 residues. The CDR3: CASSGQGNYGYTF. The CDR3 nucleotides are TGTGCCAGCAGCGGACAGGGGAACTATGGCTACACCTTC.

The chain joins TRBV7-3 to TRBJ2-2; 9 bases match TRBD2. Germline V lookup: CDR1 SGHTA, CDR2 FQGTGA. The CDR3 extends over 14 amino acids. V was pared by 10 bases and J by 0 bases, with 3 bases of the junction left unmatched. This CDR3 reads CATKREANTGELFF. In nucleotides, the CDR3 is TGTGCCACCAAGCGGGAGGCGAACACCGGGGAGCTGTTTTTT.

The chain links TRBV6-5 to TRBJ2-1; 9 bases agree with TRBD2. Germline V lookup: CDR1 MNHEY, CDR2 SVGAGI. The CDR3 is made up of 16 amino acids. Trimming took 2 bases from V and 2 from J; bases not matched to a gene: 4. CDR3 sequence (DNA): TGTGCCAGCAGTTACGTAGCGGGAGAACCCTACAATGAGCAGTTCTTC. Translated, it gives CASSYVAGEPYNEQFF.

The V gene is TRBV6-6, the J gene TRBJ2-7, with 10 nucleotides matching TRBD2. V trimming: 2 bases; J trimming: 3 bases; junction bases outside the gene matches: 4. The V gene's germline CDR1 is MNHNY and CDR2 SVGAGI (reference sequence). The CDR3 is made up of 15 amino acids. CDR3 loop: CASSYQASGSYEQYF. In DNA, the CDR3 is TGTGCCAGCAGTTACCAGGCTAGCGGGAGCTACGAGCAGTACTTC.

The chain is built from TRBV7-2 and TRBJ1-2; no clear D gene. Germline V CDR1 and CDR2: SGHTA, FQGNSA. V was pared by 1 base and J by 0 bases, with 3 bases between. This CDR3 is built from 13 residues. The CDR3 DNA follows: TGTGCCAGCAGCTTAGACACTAACTATGGCTACACCTTC. Its protein is CASSLDTNYGYTF. Supplemented by reference TRBV7-2 and TRBJ1-2, the full variable domain reads GAGVSQSPSNKVTEKGKDVELRCDPISGHTALYWYRQSLGQGLEFLIYFQGNSAPDKSGLPSDRFSAERTGGSVSTLTIQRTQQEDSAVYLCASSLDTNYGYTFGSGTRLTVV.

This chain links TRBV27 with TRBJ1-6; 7 nucleotides agree with TRBD1. This CDR3 comprises 15 residues. The germline V gene has CDR1 MNHEY and CDR2 SMNVEV (reference sequence). J was trimmed by 6 bases and V by 5 bases; bases with no gene match: 7. The DNA for the CDR3 is TGTGCCAGCAGTCCTCTCCGGGACAGTAATTCACCCCTCCACTTT. Protein: CASSPLRDSNSPLHF.

The genes are TRBV6-1 and TRBJ1-5, with 7 bases aligning to TRBD1. This CDR3 is built from 16 residues. V shed 3 bases and J 7 bases; nucleotides not matched to a gene: 12. Germline lookup yields CDR1 MNHNS and CDR2 SASEGT. The CDR3 sequence: CASSDYLGTVLQPQHF. As DNA, the CDR3 is TGTGCCAGCAGTGACTACCTTGGGACAGTCTTACAGCCCCAGCATTTT.

The chain carries TRBV11-2 and TRBJ2-7; D is perhaps TRBD1 (5 bases). The V end lost 1 base, the J end lost 2 bases, and 12 bases lay between the germline ends. The CDR3 spans 15 residues. Germline assignment: CDR1 SGHAT and CDR2 FQNNGV. The CDR3 here is CASSLGYTGPYEQYF. Here the CDR3 DNA reads TGTGCCAGCAGCTTAGGTTACACAGGCCCCTACGAGCAGTACTTC.

Points on this clone: One end of the junction fails to match germline, which may point to a read error. V is TRBV5-4 and J is TRBJ2-3; 16 bases line up with TRBD2. CDR3 length: 19 residues. The germline V gene has CDR1 SGHNT and CDR2 YYREEE (reference sequence). The CDR3 region is CASSLVGTSGRALTDTQYF. As DNA, the CDR3 is TGTGCCAGCAGCTTGGTAGGGACTAGCGGGAGGGCCCTCACAGATACACAGTATTTT.

The chain recombines TRBV9 with TRBJ1-2, with D tentatively TRBD1 (5 bases). Germline CDR1 is SGDLS and CDR2 is YYNGEE. Trimming removed 0 bases from V and 3 bases from J, with 18 bases in between. The CDR3 runs to 17 residues. Here the CDR3 DNA reads TGTGCCAGCAGCGTAGAAGAGGGGTTGGGAAGGGACTATGGCTACACCTTC. As protein: CASSVEEGLGRDYGYTF.

CDR3 bases: TGTGCCAGCAGCCAATCCCACAGGGGATCTAACTATGGCTACACCTTC. Its translation is CASSQSHRGSNYGYTF. The chain joins TRBV14 to TRBJ1-2, with 7 bases identical to TRBD1. This CDR3 spans 16 amino acids. V dropped 2 bases and J dropped 0; count of bases not matched to a gene: 6. CDR1 is SGHDN and CDR2 is FVKESK in the germline V gene.

This sequence joins TRBV27 and TRBJ2-7, with D maybe TRBD1 (6 bases). This CDR3 region has 15 residues. Trimming took off 6 bases at V and 3 bases at J, with 18 bases between the two ends. Germline V lookup: CDR1 MNHEY, CDR2 SMNVEV (reference sequence). The CDR3 DNA follows: TGTGCCAGCAGGAAACAGGGAAGTGGGGTCTACGAGCAGTACTTC. It translates to CASRKQGSGVYEQYF.

This clone was found once. The chain combines TRBV27 with TRBJ1-2, with unresolved D. Germline CDR1 MNHEY, CDR2 SMNVEV (reference sequence). This CDR3 is 13 amino acids long. With 5 bases removed from V and 4 bases from J, the gap between germline ends came to 11 bases. In nucleotides, the CDR3 is TGTGCCAGCAGTCCCGGGAGGTCCTATGGCTACACCTTC. Its translation is CASSPGRSYGYTF.

The V gene is TRBV11-2, the J gene TRBJ2-5, with TRBD2 as a possible D gene (6 bases). The DNA end lines up better with TRBJ2-7; the J call may be wrong. The CDR3 is 15 amino acids. Germline V gives CDR1 SGHAT, CDR2 FQNNGV. Here the CDR3 reads CASSLEGSGRYEQYF. The CDR3 bases are TGTGCCAGCAGCTTAGAGGGGTCAGGGAGGTACGAGCAGTACTTC.

The V gene is TRBV5-1, the J gene TRBJ2-7, with TRBD1 identical over 8 bases. V dropped 4 bases and J dropped 1; count of bases not matched to a gene: 7. Looked up from germline, CDR1 is SGHRS and CDR2 is YFSETQ. The CDR3 spans 15 residues. The CDR3 DNA reads TGCGCCAGCAGCCGAAGACAGGGGAGATCCTACGAGCAGTACTTC. This encodes CASSRRQGRSYEQYF.

The chain joins TRBV6-1 to TRBJ2-7; D possibly corresponds to TRBD1 (7 bases). The CDR3 is 13 residues long. Per germline, CDR1 MNHNS and CDR2 SASEGT. The ends were cut back, 8 bases at V and 3 bases at J, with 14 bases in the middle. CDR3 loop: CASGRGARYEQYF. Written as DNA, the CDR3 is TGTGCCAGCGGCAGGGGGGCGCGCTACGAGCAGTACTTC.

The chain combines TRBV4-2 with TRBJ2-1; either TRBD1 or TRBD2 may fit D (6 bases each). The germline V and J ends were trimmed by 4 bases and 0 bases, with 10 bases remaining between them. Germline V gives CDR1 LGHNA, CDR2 YNFKEQ. There are 15 residues in the CDR3. The DNA of the CDR3 is TGTGCCAGCAGCCCCGGGGGCTCCTCCTACAATGAGCAGTTCTTC. Its protein product is CASSPGGSSYNEQFF.

The rearrangement uses TRBV5-4 and TRBJ2-1; D not resolved. The CDR3 is 12 residues long. The V end was cut by 6 bases, the J end by 2 bases, with 6 bases between. Per germline, CDR1 SGHNT and CDR2 YYREEE (reference sequence). This CDR3 reads CASNSPYNEQFF. CDR3 nucleotide sequence: TGTGCCAGCAATAGCCCCTACAATGAGCAGTTCTTC.

CDR3 protein: CASSSIGLAGAYEQYF. CDR3 nucleotides: TGTGCCAGCAGTTCTATAGGACTAGCGGGGGCCTACGAGCAGTACTTC. The chain links TRBV27 to TRBJ2-7, with 13 bases matching TRBD2. After removal of 4 bases from V and 2 bases from J, the junction contained 5 bases not matched to a gene. CDR3 length: 16 residues. In germline, CDR1 is MNHEY, CDR2 SMNVEV (reference sequence).